This TCR beta chain came from a study of T cell responses to AZD1222 COVID-19 vaccine (dated by TCRdb to about 2021). Regarding the study in general: TCR sequencing was performed for over 230 trial participants, of whom some 200 were given two doses of AZD1222 and roughly 25 were given two doses of MenACWY control vaccine. Trial participants were enrolled by age into 18-55, 56-69 and 70-plus year subgroups, with about 150, 27 and 61 TCR-sequenced participants respectively.

Trimming at the junction amounts to 1 base on V and 10 bases on J, and the germline ends lie 8 bases apart. Counted from cysteine to phenylalanine, this CDR3 has 13 amino acids. Only CDR3 DNA is held: 39 bases, read in frame from base 1. Taken from the germline V gene, the CDR1 and CDR2 loops are MGHRA and YSYEKL. The intended sense of this specimen's time point label: about 28 days (+/-7) after the second vaccine dose. AZD1222 recipients whose second dose came at about 4 weeks and those whose second dose came at about 12 weeks were combined into one group, since spike-specific TCR depth and breadth did not differ between the two schedules. Samples from vaccinated people were obtained from the UK trials COV001 and COV002, which included a single-blind randomized controlled phase 2/3 trial of AZD1222 (ChAdOx1 nCoV-19) in healthy adults. For TCRbeta chain sequencing, PBMC samples were collected from trial participants at day 0 and at day 28 after the second dose.

Broad study findings and their caveats: Participants were mostly white British, with more females than males. The authors suggested clonal diversity may have been underestimated. In the small 56-69-year group, the increase in depth fell short of significance, most likely because of low power. Nearly half of unique spike-specific TCRs reportedly recognized epitopes outside regions mutated in the B.1.351 and B.1.1.7 variants. Conclusions about previously exposed vaccinees are limited because only five or six AZD1222 recipients were SARS-CoV-2 seropositive at baseline. After two AZD1222 doses, both the breadth and the depth of spike-specific TCRs were significantly higher than at day 0 and than in MenACWY recipients. No day 14 peak-response samples were available, so repertoires were characterized only after the peak T cell response. CD4 TCRs associated with the vaccine covered the entire spike protein, and the dominant responses were in regions 160-218 and 743-854.

Details on this clone: Its antigen specificity is not known. Per-base qualities were not stored, and no clone one base away is much larger.

The CDR3 regions of human TCRbeta chains were analyzed by immunosequencing. The study's processing was this. TCRs in the repertoires were matched against a reference library of SARS-CoV-2-specific TCRs that had been generated with the MIRA antigen-specificity platform. Breadth meant the fraction of unique TCRs that were SARS-CoV-2-associated, whereas depth meant the fraction of total T cells that were SARS-CoV-2-associated. Using the MIRA data, every spike-specific TCR was mapped to the spike region that the TCR reacted to and assigned to either a CD4 or a CD8 class. Log10-transformed breadth and depth values were compared by one-way ANOVA with Sidak's multiple comparisons tests. TCRdb stores this immuneACCESS table with in-frame sequences only. Part of the clones is absent; in the studies checked, under half of the shortfall reflects unresolved V genes, and no reason is known for the rest. D and trimming were read from the DNA, whereas the V and J calls and clone size are those reported in that table. The sample table holds 100,000 or so clones, of which 89% were seen once. The leading ten clones occupy roughly 45% of the sample.

Sequences were derived from peripheral blood, sampled 28 days after the second AZD1222 dose. The chain is assembled from TRBV4-1 and TRBJ1-6, with the D gene uncertain. This clonotype was sampled from an adult who received the AZD1222 COVID-19 vaccine. Here the CDR3 is given as CASSQVRISPLHF. The sequenced DNA: TGCGCCAGCAGCCAAGTTAGGATCTCACCCCTCCACTTT.